Sequencing of this T cell receptor beta chain was carried out in a study of shared clonotypes between healthy human individuals. The CDR3 length is 14 residues. V lost 0 bases and J 6 bases, leaving 10 bases between the germline ends. CDR1 is SGHNT and CDR2 is YYREEE in the germline V gene (reference sequence). Findings and limits, study-wide: Generally, estimated richness proved larger in naive subsets than it did in memory subsets. The sampled material consisted only of blood, and tissue repertoires are likely to differ.

The authors distributed each subset's genomic DNA evenly over several immunoSEQ plates. Measured with immunoSEQ multiplex PCR; TCRdb has only the in-frame clones, and not every one. The data contain around 1.4 million clones, approximately 98.5% of them singletons. About this clone: The antigen is not known.

The V call is TRBV5-4, the J call TRBJ2-1; tentative D call: TRBD2 (6 bases). The sample was naive CD4+ T cells sorted from blood. The subset was: CD45RA+ positively selected. This TCR was sampled from a man younger than 40 in good health. CDR3 DNA: TGTGCCAGCAGCTTGGGGTTTAGCGGCAATGAGCAGTTCTTC. It yields the protein CASSLGFSGNEQFF. The complete variable domain, with remaining parts taken from reference TRBV5-4 and TRBJ2-1, reads ETGVTQSPTHLIKTRGQQVTLRCSSQSGHNTVSWYQQALGQGPQFIFQYYREEENGRGNFPPRFSGLQFPNYSSELNVNALELDDSALYLCASSLGFSGNEQFFGPGTRLTVL.